Listed here are 10 T cell receptor beta chains from one sample, sequenced in a study of follicular helper T cells after annual influenza vaccination (dated by TCRdb to about 2017). The time point label here, explained by the study, means: 2014-2015 season, 7 days after vaccination. The library was obtained by the immunoSEQ multiplex PCR assay. TCRdb stores this immuneACCESS table with in-frame sequences only. Part of the clones is absent; in the studies checked, under half of the shortfall reflects unresolved V genes, and no reason is known for the rest. This sample holds 9,300 or so clones; about four fifths were observed only once. The top ten constitute about 3.7% of the sample. The specimen comprised CXCR5+ CD38- circulating T follicular helper cells from blood, sampled 7 days after influenza vaccination. According to the study, the label for this sample's cell subset or site signals: circulating Tfh, non-naive CD4+CXCR5+PD-1+ (ICOS+CD38+ or ICOS-CD38-). The receptors were gathered from an adult who received the influenza vaccine.

The J gene is TRBJ2-2, the V gene TRBV5-1; 9 bases match TRBD2. The CDR3 totals 16 residues. V trimming: 0 bases; J trimming: 7 bases; junction bases outside the gene matches: 7. Looked up from germline, CDR1 is SGHRS and CDR2 is YFSETQ. In nucleotides, the CDR3 is TGCGCCAGCAGCTTGGAGGCTAGCGGGGTTAACGGGGAGCTGTTTTTT. Translation: CASSLEASGVNGELFF.

This clone was counted a single time. CDR3 amino acids: CASSAGQSPETQYF. Written as DNA, the CDR3 is TGTGCCAGCAGTGCCGGACAGAGTCCAGAGACCCAGTACTTC. J is TRBJ2-5 and V is TRBV6-1; D possibly corresponds to TRBD1 (6 bases). This CDR3 contains 14 residues. V was clipped by 4 bases and J by 4 bases, with 13 bases between them. Germline V lookup: CDR1 MNHNS, CDR2 SASEGT.

This chain uses TRBV19 with TRBJ1-1; D call uncertain. The V end was cut by 8 bases, the J end by 1 base, with 17 bases between. This CDR3 contains 15 residues. Germline V gives CDR1 LNHDA, CDR2 SQIVND (reference sequence). CDR3 in DNA: TGTGCCAGTCTCACCGGGCAGGCCCCGAACACTGAAGCTTTCTTT. Protein: CASLTGQAPNTEAFF.

This sequence joins TRBV28 and TRBJ1-2; 8 nucleotides match TRBD1. The V gene's germline CDR1 is MDHEN and CDR2 SYDVKM. V shed 4 bases, J shed 4 bases, and the junction held 2 bases outside the gene matches. This CDR3 contains 13 residues. CDR3 nucleotides: TGTGCCAGCAGTTGGACAGGGTCCTATGGCTACACCTTC. As protein: CASSWTGSYGYTF.

This clone was recorded a few times. The rearrangement links TRBV19 to TRBJ1-2, with TRBD1 identical over 10 bases. The germline gives CDR1 LNHDA, CDR2 SQIVND (reference sequence). V shed 4 bases and J 3 bases; nucleotides not matched to a gene: 5. CDR3 length: 15 amino acids. For the CDR3, the DNA is TGTGCCAGTAGTACGGGACAGGGGAGGTACTATGGCTACACCTTC. This encodes CASSTGQGRYYGYTF. The full variable domain, in which reference TRBV19 and TRBJ1-2 provide the parts outside the CDR3, is DGGITQSPKYLFRKEGQNVTLSCEQNLNHDAMYWYRQDPGQGLRLIYYSQIVNDFQKGDIAEGYSVSREKKESFPLTVTSAQKNPTAFYLCASSTGQGRYYGYTFGSGTRLTVV.

The chain recombines TRBV28 with TRBJ1-5; TRBD1 is a possible D gene (5 bases). V was clipped by 2 bases and J by 6 bases, with 14 bases between them. Germline values: CDR1 MDHEN, CDR2 SYDVKM. This CDR3 spans 15 amino acids. The CDR3 nucleotides read TGTGCCAGCAGTTTACCGGGGCAGAGGGGTCAGCCCCAGCATTTT. This encodes CASSLPGQRGQPQHF.

The rearrangement uses TRBV7-8 and TRBJ1-2; no reliable D call. The germline CDR1 and CDR2 sequences are SGHVS and FQNEAQ. The CDR3 consists of 13 residues. The V and J ends lost 1 base and 8 bases respectively, with 11 bases between them. Here the CDR3 reads CASSLESLGGYTF. The CDR3 DNA is TGTGCCAGCAGCTTAGAATCACTCGGCGGCTACACCTTC. Variable domain in full (rest from reference TRBV7-8 and TRBJ1-2): GAGVSQSPRYKVAKRGQDVALRCDPISGHVSLFWYQQALGQGPEFLTYFQNEAQLDKSGLPSDRFFAERPEGSVSTLKIQRTQQEDSAVYLCASSLESLGGYTFGSGTRLTVV.

The rearrangement uses TRBV28 and TRBJ1-2, with D possibly matching TRBD1 (6 bases). The V end lost 10 bases, the J end lost 0 bases, and 15 bases lay between the germline ends. Germline CDR1 is MDHEN and CDR2 is SYDVKM. CDR3 size: 14 residues. The CDR3 DNA reads TGTGCCACGCGGACAGTTCCAGCTAACTATGGCTACACCTTC. As protein: CATRTVPANYGYTF.

This chain connects TRBV6-1 to TRBJ2-5, with TRBD1 matching 10 bases. Trimming at V came to 6 bases and at J to 2 bases, leaving 6 bases not matched to a gene. Germline V gives CDR1 MNHNS, CDR2 SASEGT. This CDR3 has 15 amino acids. The CDR3 sequence: CASRQPGQGQETQYF. The CDR3 coding sequence is TGTGCCAGCAGACAGCCGGGACAGGGGCAAGAGACCCAGTACTTC.

The rearrangement uses TRBV5-1 and TRBJ2-7; D not resolved. Germline V gene lookup returns CDR1 SGHRS and CDR2 YFSETQ. This CDR3 region has 12 residues. Trimming removed 0 bases at V and 3 bases at J, with 4 bases between. CDR3 sequence: CASSLEGYEQYF. CDR3 bases: TGCGCCAGCAGCTTGGAGGGCTACGAGCAGTACTTC.